This T cell receptor (beta chain) was recorded in a study of cytomegalovirus exposure and HLA in healthy donors. Study at large: From HLA-typed donors, an early data release held about 92 million unique TCRs.

This CDR3 is built from 16 residues. Per germline, CDR1 MNHNY and CDR2 SVGAGI (reference sequence). The V gene end was trimmed by 5 bases and the J gene end by 4 bases; junction bases not matched to a gene: 11. PCR employed 60 Vbeta and 13 Jbeta primers. Assay used: immunoSEQ multiplex PCR; TCRdb lists only in-frame clones, some missing. Of 150,000 to 200,000 clones in the sample, around 83% are singletons; the top ten hold roughly 1.5%. At collection, donors were nominally healthy, but unrecorded immune exposures were probable. The J gene is TRBJ1-5, the V gene TRBV6-6, with TRBD1 matching 7 bases. This clonotype originated in a man over 45 in good health and CMV-seronegative. Sequencing was performed on PBMCs. The CDR3 DNA sequence: TGTGCCAGCAGTAATGGACCGGGACAGAGAAATCAGCCCCAGCATTTT. It yields the protein CASSNGPGQRNQPQHF.